The 30 T cell receptor beta chains below were found in one sample sequenced in a study of regulatory T cells in long-lasting Graves disease. Time point here: newly diagnosed GD, antithyroid drugs for less than 3 months. PBMC-extracted RNA yielded the TCR library. The authors built TCR beta libraries using iRepertoire HTBI primers and Arm-PCR of CDR3 regions. One entry per CDR3 protein results from TCRdb running MiXCR on the multiplex PCR reads. The data show approximately 350,000 distinct CDR3 sequences, over 9.5% seen once. The sample was also linked to a second study, of T cells in Graves' hyperthyroidism and ophthalmopathy.

Source: peripheral blood mononuclear cells (PBMCs), taken at new diagnosis, from a patient treated with antithyroid drugs. The receptors originated from a woman in her late teens or twenties with Graves disease.

This clonotype occurred many times. V is TRBV11-3 and J is TRBJ2-7; 10 bases fit TRBD1. Germline values: CDR1 SGHNT, CDR2 YENEEA. The CDR3 is 15 amino acids. J was trimmed by 3 bases and V by 4 bases; bases with no gene match: 6. CDR3 sequence: CASSSDRGGLYEQYV. The CDR3 nucleotides are TGTGCCAGCAGCTCGGACAGGGGGGGACTCTACGAGCAGTACGTC.

This chain uses TRBV11-2 with TRBJ2-1, with TRBD1 matching 9 bases. V lost 3 bases to trimming and J lost 6 bases; unmatched junction nucleotides: 6. Germline lookup yields CDR1 SGHAT and CDR2 FQNNGV. This CDR3 contains 15 residues. The CDR3 DNA is TGTGCCAGCAGCTTGGAACAGGGGGCAGGCAATGAGCAGTTCTTC. It encodes CASSLEQGAGNEQFF.

This clonotype was counted a few times. It may be a read error: a sequence one base away is much more abundant. The CDR3 end shows no conserved phenylalanine or tryptophan, and so a read error is likely. The chain is built from TRBV27 and TRBJ2-1; TRBD2 agrees at 7 bases. The junction had 9 bases not matched to a gene; V was cut back by 4 bases and J by 6 bases. The CDR3 length is 15 residues. The germline gives CDR1 MNHEY, CDR2 SMNVEV (reference sequence). DNA for the CDR3: TGTGCCAGCAGTTACGGGGCGGGAGTGTTCAATGAGCAGTTCTCC. Residues: CASSYGAGVFNEQFS.

The V and J genes are TRBV7-2 and TRBJ2-3; 9 positions agree with TRBD2. Losses at the gene ends were 5 bases for V and 7 bases for J; bases not matched to a gene: 7. Germline lookup yields CDR1 SGHTA and CDR2 FQGNSA. This CDR3 contains 14 residues. As DNA, the CDR3 is TGTGCCAGCAGCAGAGCGGGAGGAGGGTATACGCAGTATTTT. It yields the protein CASSRAGGGYTQYF.

This clonotype was counted between two and nine times. The chain employs TRBV28 and TRBJ2-1; D is unresolved. CDR3 size: 16 residues. Trimming removed 1 base at V and 2 bases at J, with 12 bases between. From germline, CDR1 is MDHEN and CDR2 SYDVKM. The CDR3 region has the DNA TGTGCCAGCAGTTTATCGCGAGCTCGGACCTACAATGAGCAGTTCTTC. It codes for CASSLSRARTYNEQFF.

This clonotype was counted a few times. The J gene is TRBJ2-3, the V gene TRBV7-2, with D hard to call. TRBJ2-5 matches the DNA end more closely, so the J call is doubtful. There are 12 residues in the CDR3. The germline gives CDR1 SGHTA, CDR2 FQGNSA. CDR3 loop: CAVQLRSETQYF. The CDR3 nucleotides read TGTGCCGTTCAACTAAGATCTGAGACCCAGTACTTC.

In DNA, the CDR3 is TGTGCCACAAACTCAGGGACCACTAACTATGGCTACACCTTC. Translating gives CATNSGTTNYGYTF. The chain links TRBV12-3 or TRBV12-4 to TRBJ1-2; a possible D gene is TRBD1 (5 bases). The ends were cut back, 10 bases at V and 0 bases at J, with 15 bases in the middle. There are 14 residues in the CDR3.

This clonotype was counted many times. The CDR3 loop is CASKPGPHRTGSKDEQYV. Here the CDR3 DNA reads TGTGCCAGCAAGCCGGGCCCCCATCGGACAGGGTCAAAAGACGAGCAGTACGTC. This chain links TRBV11-2 with TRBJ2-7; 8 bases are a match to TRBD1. Losses at the gene ends were 7 bases for V and 5 bases for J; bases not matched to a gene: 22. Germline V CDR1 and CDR2: SGHAT, FQNNGV. This CDR3 has 18 amino acids.

A few counts support this clonotype. A read error may explain this, as a much larger clone is one base away. The rearrangement joins TRBV27 to TRBJ2-7; D possibly matches TRBD1 or TRBD2 (5 bases each). The CDR3 is 13 residues long. Germline V CDR1 and CDR2: MNHEY, SMNVEV (reference sequence). V lost 7 bases, J lost 6 bases, and 16 bases lay in between. As DNA, the CDR3 is TGTGCCAGCATTAGGCAGGGCCGGGGCGAGCAGTACGTC. Its translation is CASIRQGRGEQYV.

This clonotype was counted at least ten times. One end of the junction does not line up with germline, which may come from a read error. The chain employs TRBV20-1 and TRBJ1-4; D may be TRBD1 (6 bases). CDR1 is DFQATT and CDR2 is SNEGSKA in the germline V gene (reference sequence). The CDR3 runs 15 residues. The CDR3 loop is CSAQRLGATNEKLFF. The CDR3 coding sequence is TGCAGTGCTCAGCGTTTGGGGGCAACTAATGAAAAATTGTTTTTT.

This clonotype was counted a few times. CDR3 residues: CASSQDRFRHFSGNTIYF. CDR3 in DNA: TGTGCCAGCAGCCAAGATCGGTTTAGACATTTCTCTGGAAACACCATATATTTT. V is TRBV14 and J is TRBJ1-3; D call uncertain. Trimming took off 0 bases at V and 0 bases at J, with 15 bases between the two ends. Germline assignment: CDR1 SGHDN and CDR2 FVKESK. The CDR3 extends over 18 amino acids.

This clonotype was picked up one time. The junction departs from germline at one end; a sequencing error may be responsible. CDR3 region: CAISSPVKDRNYGYTF. DNA for the CDR3: TGTGCCATCAGCTCCCCAGTAAAGGACAGAAACTATGGCTACACCTTC. V is TRBV11-3 and J is TRBJ1-2; D is possibly TRBD1 (6 bases). The length of the CDR3 is 16 residues. Germline values: CDR1 SGHNT, CDR2 YENEEA.

This clonotype was seen a handful of times. This chain links TRBV7-6 with TRBJ2-2; the match to TRBD2 covers 7 bases. Germline CDR1 is SGHVS and CDR2 is FNYEAQ. The ends lost 4 bases at V and 0 bases at J; junction bases unmatched: 8. The CDR3 extends over 17 amino acids. The CDR3 loop reads CASSSPMGGANTGELFF. The CDR3 DNA is TGTGCCAGCAGCTCCCCAATGGGGGGGGCGAACACCGGGGAGCTGTTTTTT.

There are many counts of this clonotype. This chain uses TRBV24-1 with TRBJ1-5; D is perhaps TRBD1 (5 bases). The germline gives CDR1 KGHDR, CDR2 SFDVKD. Between the trimmed V and J ends, which lost 2 bases and 1 base, there was a span of 8 bases. The CDR3 length is 15 residues. CDR3 sequence: CATSDSGDSNQPQHF. CDR3 DNA sequence: TGTGCCACCAGTGATTCGGGGGACAGCAATCAGCCCCAGCATTTT.

In this sample, this clonotype turned up many times. The chain couples TRBV6-2 or TRBV6-3 to TRBJ2-1; D ambiguous. This CDR3 is 14 amino acids long. V was cut by 6 bases and J by 12 bases, with 21 bases left in between. Germline lookup yields CDR1 MNHEY and CDR2 SVGEGT. The DNA of the CDR3 is TGTGCCAGCAGCCGCGGTGTGGTCGGTGTTAGGCAGTTCTTC. It is translated as CASSRGVVGVRQFF.

This clonotype was observed a single time. Being one base from a much bigger clone, this may be a read error. The chain joins TRBV11-2 to TRBJ2-3; D gene unclear. Germline lookup yields CDR1 SGHAT and CDR2 FQNNGV. This CDR3 has 12 amino acids. Trimming took 1 base from V and 14 from J, leaving 13 bases between them. The CDR3 nucleotides are TGTGCCAGCAGCTTAGGGTTTAGCTCGGGGTATTTT. Its protein product is CASSLGFSSGYF.

This chain links TRBV6-5 with TRBJ1-3; possibly TRBD1 for D (6 bases). V lost 2 bases and J lost 12, with 14 bases in between. This CDR3 spans 13 amino acids. CDR1 MNHEY and CDR2 SVGAGI come from the germline V gene. DNA of the CDR3: TGTGCCAGCAGTTACGGGGGGGCTGGGGTCATATATTTT. Its translation is CASSYGGAGVIYF.

With respect to this clonotype: It may be a read error: a sequence one base away is much more abundant. The rearrangement links TRBV5-1 to TRBJ1-4, with D hard to call. There are 16 residues in the CDR3. Germline V gene data show CDR1 as SGHRS and CDR2 as YFSETQ. CDR3 loop: CAGSLVVSGGGEKLFF. Written as DNA, the CDR3 is TGCGCCGGCAGCTTGGTTGTCTCCGGAGGAGGTGAAAAACTGTTTTTT. The variable domain in full, with the rest retrieved from reference TRBV5-1 and TRBJ1-4, is KAGVTQTPRYLIKTRGQQVTLSCSPISGHRSVSWYQQTPGQGLQFLFEYFSETQRNKGNFPGRFSGRQFSNSRSEMNVSTLELGDSALYLCAGSLVVSGGGEKLFFGSGTQLSVL.

The gene calls are TRBV15 and TRBJ1-6; maybe TRBD1 (5 bases). In germline, CDR1 is LNHNV, CDR2 YYDKDF (reference sequence). The CDR3 runs 13 residues. The V gene lost 6 bases and the J gene lost 13 bases, with 16 bases spanning the gap. The CDR3: CATSLRRGLPLHF. CDR3 DNA sequence: TGTGCCACCAGTCTACGTCGGGGCTTGCCCCTCCACTTT.

The chain combines TRBV9 with TRBJ2-1, with D possibly being TRBD1 (5 bases). Trimming removed 2 bases from V and 7 bases from J, with 10 bases in between. Germline CDR1 is SGDLS and CDR2 is YYNGEE. The CDR3 consists of 13 residues. In DNA form, the CDR3 reads TGTGCCAGCAGCGTGAATCCAGGGAATGAGCAGTTCTTC. Protein product: CASSVNPGNEQFF.

This clonotype appeared many times. This chain joins TRBV20-1 and TRBJ2-5; D unresolved. From germline, CDR1 is DFQATT and CDR2 SNEGSKA (reference sequence). The V and J ends lost 6 bases and 2 bases respectively, with 7 bases between them. The CDR3 is 11 amino acids. CDR3 DNA sequence: TGCAGTGCGGGGTATCAAGAGACCCAGTACTTC. Its translation is CSAGYQETQYF.

This clonotype was counted many times. The rearrangement links TRBV28 to TRBJ2-5; 9 bases match TRBD2. Germline trimming cut 3 bases from V and 5 bases from J; bases unmatched to any gene: 10. CDR1 is MDHEN, CDR2 SYDVKM, per germline. The length of the CDR3 is 16 residues. CDR3 protein: CASSLTSGGLGETQYF. The CDR3 nucleotides are TGTGCCAGCAGTTTGACTAGCGGTGGGCTTGGGGAGACCCAGTACTTC.

This clonotype was seen only a few times. This chain joins TRBV7-8 and TRBJ1-1; D gene ambiguous. The V gene lost 3 bases and the J gene lost 1 base, with 9 bases spanning the gap. CDR3 size: 14 residues. Germline values: CDR1 SGHVS, CDR2 FQNEAQ. The CDR3 region is CASSFSSQNTEAFF. For the CDR3, the DNA is TGTGCCAGCAGCTTCTCCAGCCAGAACACTGAAGCTTTCTTT.

This clonotype came up a few times. The chain carries TRBV6-1 and TRBJ1-2; 7 bases map to TRBD1. Germline CDR1 reads MNHNS; CDR2 reads SASEGT. The CDR3 covers 17 residues. V lost 7 bases to trimming and J lost 6 bases; unmatched junction nucleotides: 20. The CDR3 is CASTLLRQGPSLDGYTF. The CDR3, as DNA: TGTGCCAGCACCCTATTGAGACAGGGCCCTTCGTTGGATGGCTACACCTTC.

This clonotype has only one observation. A single base separates this from a much larger clone, so it may be a read error. The genes are TRBV29-1 and TRBJ2-1; 7 bases match TRBD1. The ends lost 7 bases at V and 0 bases at J; junction bases unmatched: 15. Germline CDR1 reads SQVTM; CDR2 reads ANQGSEA. The CDR3 has 17 amino acids. The CDR3 bases are TGCAGCGACCTCAGGGGGTTTCTAAGCCACTCCTACAATGAGCAGTTCTTC. It specifies CSDLRGFLSHSYNEQFF.

This clonotype was seen repeatedly, ten times or more. The chain carries TRBV20-1 and TRBJ1-1; D not resolved. The CDR3 spans 15 residues. V lost 2 bases and J 1 base, leaving 14 bases between the germline ends. CDR1 and CDR2 (germline): DFQATT, SNEGSKA (reference sequence). The CDR3 reads CSARKSRGGNTEAFF. CDR3 sequence (DNA): TGCAGTGCTAGAAAATCGCGGGGTGGGAACACTGAAGCTTTCTTT.

This clonotype was seen repeatedly, ten times or more. This sequence joins TRBV2 and TRBJ1-2, with 7 bases identical to TRBD1. The CDR3 covers 15 residues. Germline V CDR1 and CDR2: SNHLY, FYNNEI. With 6 bases clipped from V and 3 bases from J, the junction kept 10 bases outside the gene matches. CDR3 sequence: CASRKGRGPHYGYTF. The CDR3 DNA reads TGTGCCAGCAGAAAGGGAAGGGGGCCTCACTATGGCTACACCTTC.

V and J are TRBV18 and TRBJ1-1, with 8 bases lining up with TRBD1. Germline trimming cut 4 bases from V and 4 bases from J; bases unmatched to any gene: 11. Germline loops: CDR1 KGHSH, CDR2 LQKENI. The CDR3 loop spans 16 amino acids. CDR3 sequence: CASSLQPGDRSTEAFF. The CDR3 DNA reads as TGTGCCAGCTCACTACAACCCGGGGACAGGAGCACTGAAGCTTTCTTT.

This clonotype was recorded only once. A far larger clone lies a single base away; this is likely a read error. The genes are TRBV6-1 and TRBJ2-7; 7 bases are shared with TRBD1. Per germline, CDR1 MNHNS and CDR2 SASEGT. CDR3 length: 13 residues. The CDR3 DNA reads as TGTGCCAGCAGAGATACAGGGGCCTATGAGCAGTACTTC. Translation gives CASRDTGAYEQYF.

V gene TRBV30 combines with J gene TRBJ1-2; D gene uncertain. This CDR3 is 13 amino acids long. With 1 base removed from V and 2 bases from J, the gap between germline ends came to 8 bases. In germline, CDR1 is GTSNPN, CDR2 SVGIG (reference sequence). As DNA, the CDR3 is TGTGCCTGGAGTGATAAAACGAACTATGGCTACACCTTC. It translates to CAWSDKTNYGYTF.